A single sample is the source of the 13 T cell receptor beta chains below, sequenced in a study of T-cell memory formation after mild COVID-19 (dated by TCRdb to the early 2020s). To prepare the library, 5' RACE was applied. Reads for this sample came from an Illumina NovaSeq 6000. TCRdb's own reprocessing of the public reads used fastp at Q25 and MiXCR and kept productive beta chains. Under each unique CDR3 protein, matching rows form one entry showing the most common genes and DNA. The sample table records 120,000 or so distinct CDR3 sequences; 15% to 20% of these occur just once. 4.5% to 6.5% of the sample goes to the ten largest clones. Sequencing input: PBMCs or a T cell subset sorted from them (not recorded which). All receptors come from a man aged 18 to 29 who had mild COVID-19 (a few samples of this study predate the infection). The sample titles of this study are shuffled in the database, so cell type and time point are left out; the donor was told from shared clones.

A few counts support this clonotype. The chain recombines TRBV6-5 with TRBJ2-7, with no clear D. Trimming stripped 6 bases from V and 2 bases from J, with 5 bases between. The CDR3 covers 11 residues. Germline-derived CDR1 and CDR2 are MNHEY and SVGAGI. CDR3 sequence reads: CASRQAYEQYF. The CDR3 DNA follows: TGTGCCAGCAGGCAGGCCTACGAGCAGTACTTC.

The chain recombines TRBV7-6 with TRBJ2-4; D gene ambiguous. V was clipped by 5 bases and J by 11 bases, with 10 bases between them. Germline CDR1 and CDR2: SGHVS and FNYEAQ. The CDR3 consists of 11 residues. The CDR3 nucleotides read TGTGCCAGCAGCGACGGTTCTGTTCAGTACTTC. Protein: CASSDGSVQYF.

This clonotype was recorded a few times. The genes are TRBV27 and TRBJ2-1; either TRBD1 or TRBD2 may fit D (6 bases each). Per germline, CDR1 MNHEY and CDR2 SMNVEV (reference sequence). The CDR3 totals 12 residues. The ends were cut back, 6 bases at V and 7 bases at J, with 10 bases in the middle. CDR3 sequence reads: CASSKGGNEQFF. CDR3 coding DNA: TGTGCCAGCAGCAAAGGGGGGAATGAGCAGTTCTTC.

Many counts were recorded for this clonotype. CDR3 sequence: CASSDQETQYF. The CDR3 DNA reads TGTGCCAGCAGCGACCAAGAGACCCAGTACTTC. The rearrangement joins TRBV9 to TRBJ2-5; D unresolved. The CDR3 consists of 11 residues. CDR1 and CDR2 from the germline V gene are SGDLS and YYNGEE. Trimming left V 3 bases short and J 0 bases short, with 0 bases between. Full variable domain (missing parts from reference TRBV9 and TRBJ2-5): DSGVTQTPKHLITATGQRVTLRCSPRSGDLSVYWYQQSLDQGLQFLIQYYNGEERAKGNILERFSAQQFPDLHSELNLSSLELGDSALYFCASSDQETQYFGPGTRLLVL.

This clonotype was counted many times. This chain joins TRBV10-3 and TRBJ2-2; D is uncertain. Trimming took 2 bases from V and 6 from J, leaving 4 bases between them. CDR3 length: 12 amino acids. The V gene's germline CDR1 is ENHRY and CDR2 SYGVKD. This chain's CDR3 is CAISERAGELFF. The DNA for the CDR3 is TGTGCCATCAGTGAGAGGGCCGGGGAGCTGTTTTTT.

V usage is TRBV18 and J usage is TRBJ2-1; 11 nucleotides match TRBD2. The V and J ends lost 3 bases and 5 bases, in that order; junction bases with no gene match: 3. CDR1 KGHSH and CDR2 LQKENI come from the germline V gene. The CDR3 is 15 amino acids. CDR3 loop: CASSPMTSGNNEQFF. In DNA, the CDR3 is TGTGCCAGCTCACCGATGACTAGCGGGAACAATGAGCAGTTCTTC.

The J gene is TRBJ2-1, the V gene TRBV10-3; TRBD2 aligns across 10 bases. CDR1 and CDR2 from the germline V gene are ENHRY and SYGVKD. This CDR3 region has 17 residues. Trimming cost V 10 bases and J 0 bases; bases outside gene matches: 12. This CDR3 is CATRPQRGGDSYNEQFF. Here the CDR3 DNA reads TGTGCCACCCGTCCCCAGCGGGGGGGCGACTCCTACAATGAGCAGTTCTTC.

This clonotype has more than one count but fewer than ten. J is TRBJ2-3 and V is TRBV20-1; D unresolved. Germline CDR1 is DFQATT and CDR2 is SNEGSKA (reference sequence). Trimming shortened V by 4 bases and J by 2 bases, and 7 bases separated the two germline ends. The CDR3 length is 12 residues. The CDR3 DNA follows: TGCAGTGCTATGGTCAACACAGATACGCAGTATTTT. Translated, it gives CSAMVNTDTQYF.

This clonotype was seen more than once but under ten times. The chain couples TRBV6-5 to TRBJ1-6, with D perhaps matching TRBD1 (5 bases). CDR3 length: 15 amino acids. The germline CDR1 and CDR2 sequences are MNHEY and SVGAGI. The germline V and J ends were trimmed by 7 bases and 7 bases, with 17 bases remaining between them. The DNA of the CDR3 is TGTGCCAGCACCTACGGGACCGGATGGAATTCACCCCTCCACTTT. It yields the protein CASTYGTGWNSPLHF.

J is TRBJ2-5 and V is TRBV9; TRBD1 agrees at 10 bases. The CDR3 is 16 residues long. Germline-derived CDR1 and CDR2 are SGDLS and YYNGEE. V shed 3 bases and J 4 bases; nucleotides not matched to a gene: 9. The DNA of the CDR3 is TGTGCCAGCAGCGCTCGGGACAGGGGCCCCCCAGAGACCCAGTACTTC. This gives the protein CASSARDRGPPETQYF. The full variable domain, completed using reference TRBV9 and TRBJ2-5, is DSGVTQTPKHLITATGQRVTLRCSPRSGDLSVYWYQQSLDQGLQFLIQYYNGEERAKGNILERFSAQQFPDLHSELNLSSLELGDSALYFCASSARDRGPPETQYFGPGTRLLVL.

This clonotype was recorded at least ten times. This rearrangement joins TRBV29-1 to TRBJ2-1; a possible D gene is TRBD1 (7 bases). The CDR3 totals 14 residues. Trimming left V 5 bases short and J 4 bases short, with 15 bases between. Germline CDR1 and CDR2: SQVTM and ANQGSEA. CDR3 sequence: CSVRARGEYNEQFF. The CDR3 coding sequence is TGCAGCGTTAGGGCCAGGGGGGAATACAATGAGCAGTTCTTC.

CDR3 residues: CASSPAAGGYGYTF. CDR3 nucleotides: TGTGCCAGCAGCCCCGCGGCAGGGGGCTATGGCTACACCTTC. V gene TRBV5-5 combines with J gene TRBJ1-2, with TRBD1 identical over 7 bases. The CDR3 has 14 residues. V dropped 4 bases and J dropped 4; count of bases not matched to a gene: 7. CDR1 SGHKS and CDR2 YYEKEE come from the germline V gene (reference sequence).

In its sample, this clonotype was seen a few times. CDR3 region: CASSLGGQGATNEKLFF. CDR3 coding DNA: TGCGCCAGCAGCTTGGGAGGTCAGGGCGCAACTAATGAAAAACTGTTTTTT. The rearrangement joins TRBV5-1 to TRBJ1-4; perhaps TRBD1 as D (5 bases). CDR1 SGHRS and CDR2 YFSETQ come from the germline V gene. The CDR3 runs 17 residues. V was shortened by 0 bases and J by 0 bases, with 12 bases between the two germline ends.